The next 5 T cell receptor beta chains were all read from a single sample in a study of CD8 T cells in ankylosing spondylitis. TCRdb passed the 5' RACE reads through MiXCR, listing each CDR3 protein once. The sample lists about 340,000 distinct CDR3 sequences, more than 20% occurring once. The specimen sequenced was blood, either unsorted or a sorted T cell fraction (not recorded which). The receptors were gathered from a male donor with ankylosing spondylitis or in good health (not recorded which).

The chain uses TRBV12-3 or TRBV12-4 and TRBJ2-3, with a possible D match to TRBD2 (5 bases). CDR3 size: 14 residues. Between the trimmed V and J ends, which lost 6 bases and 7 bases, there was a span of 17 bases. The CDR3 DNA follows: TGTGCCAGCAGCCCAGTAGATTGGGAGTATACGCAGTATTTT. It encodes CASSPVDWEYTQYF.

This clonotype was counted a few times. The chain couples TRBV29-1 to TRBJ2-7; possible D gene TRBD2, 6 bases. The CDR3 has 16 residues. Trimming took 1 base from V and 3 from J, leaving 19 bases between them. The germline V gene has CDR1 SQVTM and CDR2 ANQGSEA. CDR3 amino acids: CSVEGGVTEGIYEQYF. In nucleotides, the CDR3 is TGCAGCGTTGAAGGGGGGGTGACAGAGGGTATCTACGAGCAGTACTTC.

This clonotype was recorded only once. This sequence joins TRBV6-2 or TRBV6-3 and TRBJ2-7, with D perhaps matching TRBD1 (7 bases). The V and J ends lost 2 bases and 4 bases respectively, with 15 bases between them. Germline-derived CDR1 and CDR2 are MNHEY and SVGEGT. The CDR3 totals 15 residues. The CDR3 is CASSYPRQGGYEQYF. The CDR3 DNA reads as TGTGCCAGCAGTTACCCGAGACAGGGAGGTTACGAGCAGTACTTC.

This clonotype was counted a few times. The V gene is TRBV12-3 or TRBV12-4, the J gene TRBJ2-1; a weak D match, TRBD1 (5 bases). This CDR3 is built from 13 residues. Trimming cost V 1 base and J 5 bases, with 6 bases left between them. Here the CDR3 reads CASSLGGHNEQFF. CDR3 in DNA: TGTGCCAGCAGTTTAGGGGGCCACAATGAGCAGTTCTTC.

The rearrangement uses TRBV11-2 and TRBJ2-3; 10 nucleotides match TRBD2. The CDR3 consists of 20 residues. Germline V gene lookup returns CDR1 SGHAT and CDR2 FQNNGV. Trimming took 1 base from V and 3 from J; bases not matched to a gene: 16. The CDR3 is CASSLGRLAGDLGGTDTQYF. CDR3 bases: TGTGCCAGCAGCTTAGGTCGGCTAGCGGGGGACCTAGGGGGTACAGATACGCAGTATTTT. The variable domain in full, completed from reference TRBV11-2 and TRBJ2-3, reads EAGVAQSPRYKIIEKRQSVAFWCNPISGHATLYWYQQILGQGPKLLIQFQNNGVVDDSQLPKDRFSAERLKGVDSTLKIQPAKLEDSAVYLCASSLGRLAGDLGGTDTQYFGPGTRLTVL.